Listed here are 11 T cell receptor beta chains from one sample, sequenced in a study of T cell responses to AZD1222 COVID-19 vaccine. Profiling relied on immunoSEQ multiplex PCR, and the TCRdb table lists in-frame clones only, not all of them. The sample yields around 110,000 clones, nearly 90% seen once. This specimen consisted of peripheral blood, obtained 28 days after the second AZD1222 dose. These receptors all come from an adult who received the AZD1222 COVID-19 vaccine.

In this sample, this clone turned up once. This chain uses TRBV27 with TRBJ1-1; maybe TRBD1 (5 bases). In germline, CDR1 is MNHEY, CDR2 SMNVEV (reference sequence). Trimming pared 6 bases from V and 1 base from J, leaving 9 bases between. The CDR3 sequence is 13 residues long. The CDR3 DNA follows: TGTGCCAGCAGGGTCAGGGAGAACACTGAAGCTTTCTTT. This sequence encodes CASRVRENTEAFF.

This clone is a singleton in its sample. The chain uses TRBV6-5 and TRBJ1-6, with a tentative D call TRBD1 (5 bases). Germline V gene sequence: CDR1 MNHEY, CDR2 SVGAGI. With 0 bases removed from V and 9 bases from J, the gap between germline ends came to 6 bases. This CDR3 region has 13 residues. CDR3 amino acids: CASSYSRVSPLHF. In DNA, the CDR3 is TGTGCCAGCAGTTACTCCAGGGTTTCACCCCTCCACTTT.

CDR3 DNA sequence: TGTGCCAGTAGTGGAACGTCGGGGGGCCGAGATGAAAAACTGTTTTTT. This sequence encodes CASSGTSGGRDEKLFF. The J gene is TRBJ1-4, the V gene TRBV19; TRBD1 might be the D (6 bases). With 5 bases removed from V and 6 bases from J, the gap between germline ends came to 19 bases. The germline gives CDR1 LNHDA, CDR2 SQIVND (reference sequence). This CDR3 has 16 amino acids.

This CDR3 is CASSLVKGLGNEKLFF. The CDR3 coding sequence is TGTGCCAGCAGCTTAGTAAAGGGGCTCGGTAATGAAAAACTGTTTTTT. The chain joins TRBV11-2 to TRBJ1-4; TRBD1 is a possible D gene (5 bases). There are 16 residues in the CDR3. Germline V gene lookup returns CDR1 SGHAT and CDR2 FQNNGV. Trimming took 1 base from V and 4 from J, leaving 13 bases between them. Supplemented by reference TRBV11-2 and TRBJ1-4, the full variable domain reads EAGVAQSPRYKIIEKRQSVAFWCNPISGHATLYWYQQILGQGPKLLIQFQNNGVVDDSQLPKDRFSAERLKGVDSTLKIQPAKLEDSAVYLCASSLVKGLGNEKLFFGSGTQLSVL.

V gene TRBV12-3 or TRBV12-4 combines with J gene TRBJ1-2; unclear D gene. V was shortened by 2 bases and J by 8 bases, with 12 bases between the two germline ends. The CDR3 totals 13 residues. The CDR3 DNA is TGTGCCAGCAGTTTACCTCCTGGTCGGGGCTACACCTTC. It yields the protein CASSLPPGRGYTF.

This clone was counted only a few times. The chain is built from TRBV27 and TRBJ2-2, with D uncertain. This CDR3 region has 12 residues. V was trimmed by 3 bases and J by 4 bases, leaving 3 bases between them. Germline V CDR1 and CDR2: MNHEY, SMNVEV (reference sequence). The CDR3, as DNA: TGTGCCAGCAGTTTCCCCACCGGGGAGCTGTTTTTT. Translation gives CASSFPTGELFF.

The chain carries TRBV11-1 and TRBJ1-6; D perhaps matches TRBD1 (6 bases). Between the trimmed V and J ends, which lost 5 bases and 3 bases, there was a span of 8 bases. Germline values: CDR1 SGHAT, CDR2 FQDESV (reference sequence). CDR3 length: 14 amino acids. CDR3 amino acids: CASSRGNYNSPLHF. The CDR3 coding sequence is TGTGCCAGCAGCAGGGGGAACTATAATTCACCCCTCCACTTT.

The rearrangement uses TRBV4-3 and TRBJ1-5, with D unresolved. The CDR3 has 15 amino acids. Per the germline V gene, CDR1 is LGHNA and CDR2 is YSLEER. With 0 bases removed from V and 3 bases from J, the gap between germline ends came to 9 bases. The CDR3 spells CASSQDRGNNQPQHF. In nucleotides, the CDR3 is TGCGCCAGCAGCCAAGATAGAGGGAACAATCAGCCCCAGCATTTT.

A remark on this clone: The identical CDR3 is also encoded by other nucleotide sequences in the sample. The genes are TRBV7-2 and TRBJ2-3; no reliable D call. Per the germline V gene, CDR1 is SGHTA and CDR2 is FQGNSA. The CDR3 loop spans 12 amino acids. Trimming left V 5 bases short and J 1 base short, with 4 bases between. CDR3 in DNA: TGTGCCAGCAGCCCCCGCACAGATACGCAGTATTTT. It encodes CASSPRTDTQYF.

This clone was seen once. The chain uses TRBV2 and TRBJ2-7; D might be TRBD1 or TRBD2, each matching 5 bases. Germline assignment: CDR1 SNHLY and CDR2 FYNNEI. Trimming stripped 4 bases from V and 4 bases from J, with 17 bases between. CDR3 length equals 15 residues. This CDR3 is CASSVGTGITYEQYF. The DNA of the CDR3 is TGTGCCAGCAGTGTGGGGACCGGGATTACGTACGAGCAGTACTTC.

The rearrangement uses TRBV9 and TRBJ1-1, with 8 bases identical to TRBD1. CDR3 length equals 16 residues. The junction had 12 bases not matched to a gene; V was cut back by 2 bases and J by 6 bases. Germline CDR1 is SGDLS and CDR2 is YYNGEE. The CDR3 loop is CASSVLPQGAGAEAFF. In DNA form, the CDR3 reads TGTGCCAGCAGCGTCCTTCCTCAGGGGGCGGGGGCTGAAGCTTTCTTT.